The entry below describes one T cell receptor (beta chain). Its antigen is as yet unknown. The germline gene is not matched at one end of the junction; a read error may be the cause. The data are from a study of T cells in Graves' hyperthyroidism and ophthalmopathy. Study-wide findings and caveats: By a 13 V-J model, ophthalmopathy was set apart from stable hyperthyroidism.

Ophthalmopathy patients all had a Clinical Activity Score of at least 3, a NOSPECS grade of at least 4 and disease under 3 months old. The study left out patients who had uncontrolled infection, other autoimmune disease, pregnancy or lactation. Diagnosing involved the use of clinical symptoms, serum thyroxine and TRAb, thyroid ultrasound and orbital computed tomography. In germline, CDR1 is SGHVS, CDR2 FQNEAQ. The CDR3 has 17 residues. Amplification of TCR beta CDR3 regions used RNA as the template. In the first-round RT-PCR of the TCR CDR3, the HTBI primer set was used. TCRdb called the multiplex PCR reads again in MiXCR, with one record for every CDR3 protein. The data hold 200,000 to 300,000 distinct CDR3 sequences, with approximately 16% observed a single time.

The chain links TRBV7-8 to TRBJ1-3, with a tentative D call TRBD1 (6 bases). This sequence was found in a young woman with Graves' ophthalmopathy. Sequencing was carried out using blood. The CDR3 sequence: CTSSLVGDRPPRNTIYF. CDR3 nucleotide sequence: TGTACCAGCAGCTTAGTAGGAGACAGGCCTCCAAGGAACACCATATATTTT.